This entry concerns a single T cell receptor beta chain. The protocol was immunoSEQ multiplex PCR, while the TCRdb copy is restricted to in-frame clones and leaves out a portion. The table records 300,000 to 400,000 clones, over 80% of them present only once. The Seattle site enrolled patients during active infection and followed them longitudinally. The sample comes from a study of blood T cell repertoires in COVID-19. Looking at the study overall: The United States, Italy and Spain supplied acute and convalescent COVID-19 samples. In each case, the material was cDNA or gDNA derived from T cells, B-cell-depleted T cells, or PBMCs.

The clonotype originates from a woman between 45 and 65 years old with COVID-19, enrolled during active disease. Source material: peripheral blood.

The CDR3 nucleotides read TGCGCCAGCAGCGACGGGACAGGGTATCAGCCCCAGCATTTT. Encoded protein: CASSDGTGYQPQHF. The chain recombines TRBV5-1 with TRBJ1-5; TRBD1 matches 9 bases. This CDR3 has 14 residues. The junction had 4 bases not matched to a gene; V was cut back by 4 bases and J by 5 bases. Germline CDR1 and CDR2: SGHRS and YFSETQ. Complete variable domain (other parts from reference TRBV5-1 and TRBJ1-5): KAGVTQTPRYLIKTRGQQVTLSCSPISGHRSVSWYQQTPGQGLQFLFEYFSETQRNKGNFPGRFSGRQFSNSRSEMNVSTLELGDSALYLCASSDGTGYQPQHFGDGTRLSIL.